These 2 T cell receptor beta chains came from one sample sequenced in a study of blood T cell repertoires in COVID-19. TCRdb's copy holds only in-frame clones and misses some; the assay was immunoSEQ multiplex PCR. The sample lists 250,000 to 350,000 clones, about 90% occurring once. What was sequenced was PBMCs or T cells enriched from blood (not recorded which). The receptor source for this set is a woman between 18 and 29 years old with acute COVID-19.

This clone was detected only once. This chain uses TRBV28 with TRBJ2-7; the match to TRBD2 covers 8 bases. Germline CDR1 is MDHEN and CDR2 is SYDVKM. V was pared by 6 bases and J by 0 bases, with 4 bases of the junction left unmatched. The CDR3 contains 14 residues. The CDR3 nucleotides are TGTGCCAGCAGCTTAGCGGGGACCTCCTACGAGCAGTACTTC. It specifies CASSLAGTSYEQYF.

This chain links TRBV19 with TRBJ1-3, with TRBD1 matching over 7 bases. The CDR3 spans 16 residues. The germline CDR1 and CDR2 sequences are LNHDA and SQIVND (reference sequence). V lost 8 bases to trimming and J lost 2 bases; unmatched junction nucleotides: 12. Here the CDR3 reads CASEIGGVSAGNTIYF. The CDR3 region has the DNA TGTGCCAGTGAGATAGGGGGCGTTTCGGCTGGAAACACCATATATTTT.